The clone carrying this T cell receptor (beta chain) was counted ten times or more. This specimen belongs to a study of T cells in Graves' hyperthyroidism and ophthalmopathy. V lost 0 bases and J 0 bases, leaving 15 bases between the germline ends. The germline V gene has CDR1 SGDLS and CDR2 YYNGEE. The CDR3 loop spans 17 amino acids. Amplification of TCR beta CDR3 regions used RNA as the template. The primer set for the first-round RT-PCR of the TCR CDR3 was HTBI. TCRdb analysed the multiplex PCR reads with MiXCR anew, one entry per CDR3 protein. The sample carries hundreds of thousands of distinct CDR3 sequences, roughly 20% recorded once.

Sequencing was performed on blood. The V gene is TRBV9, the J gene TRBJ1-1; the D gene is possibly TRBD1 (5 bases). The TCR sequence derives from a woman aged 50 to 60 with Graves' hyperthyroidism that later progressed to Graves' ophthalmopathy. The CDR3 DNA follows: TGTGCCAGCAGCGTAGTTGTGGGCAGGGTGGTGAACACTGAAGCTTTCTTT. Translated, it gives CASSVVVGRVVNTEAFF.